Listed below are T cell receptor beta chains from one sample, sequenced in a study of T cells in Graves' hyperthyroidism and ophthalmopathy. TCRdb re-called the multiplex PCR reads through MiXCR, storing one row per CDR3 protein. The sample has fewer than 300,000 distinct CDR3 sequences, roughly 15% seen once. The sequenced material came from blood. Receptors originate from a woman between 45 and 60 years old with Graves' hyperthyroidism that later progressed to Graves' ophthalmopathy. Both conserved end residues are part of each CDR3. A D gene is named only where the DNA matches it firmly. Only part of the rows carry a size: once, few, many, or a class if the clone is expanded.

clone_size	v_call	d_call	j_call	cdr3_nt	cdr3_aa
many	TRBV28	TRBD2	TRBJ2-7	TGTGCCGTGGGACTAGCGGTCGAGCAGTACTTC	CAVGLAVEQYF
many	TRBV7-9	NA	TRBJ2-5	TGTGCCAGCAGCCGTGGGGGCCCCTGGGAGACCCAGTACTTC	CASSRGGPWETQYF
many	TRBV5-1	NA	TRBJ2-1	TGCGCCAGCAGCTTACAAGACCCAGCCTACAATGAGCAGTTCTTC	CASSLQDPAYNEQFF
many	TRBV28	NA	TRBJ1-2	TGTGCCAGCAGAAGGGCCGGGATTAGCAGCTATGGCTACACCTTC	CASRRAGISSYGYTF
many	TRBV9	NA	TRBJ2-1	TGTGCCAGCAGCGCCATCCGTTGGTTGAGCTCCTACAATGAGCAGTTCTTC	CASSAIRWLSSYNEQFF
many	TRBV3-1	NA	TRBJ1-5	TGTGCCAGCAGCCAAGTTGGACAGTCTCTACATTTT	CASSQVGQSLHF
many	TRBV20-1	TRBD2	TRBJ2-5	TGCAGTGCTAGAGGACTAGCGGGAGTGCCGACCCAGTACTTC	CSARGLAGVPTQYF
many	TRBV18	NA	TRBJ2-7	TGTGCCAGCTCACCGGAAATTAGCGGTCACGAGCAGTACTTC	CASSPEISGHEQYF
few	TRBV12-3/TRBV12-4	TRBD2	TRBJ2-1	TGTGCCAGCAGCGAACTAGCGGGGTACAATGAGCAGTTCTTC	CASSELAGYNEQFF
many	TRBV5-1	NA	TRBJ2-1	TGCGCCAGCAGCTTGGCCCATAAGGATGAGCAGTTCTTC	CASSLAHKDEQFF
many	TRBV11-1	NA	TRBJ2-7	TGTGCCAGCCCCCACTTGACGCCGCAGTACTTC	CASPHLTPQYF
few	TRBV28	TRBD1	TRBJ2-2	TGTGCCAGCAGTGTAACAGGGGCGAACACCGGGGAGCTGTTTTTT	CASSVTGANTGELFF
NA	TRBV18	NA	TRBJ1-1	TGTGCCAGCCCACCTGGGAGTGACTCTTTCACTGAAGCTTTCTTT	CASPPGSDSFTEAFF
many	TRBV7-9	TRBD2	TRBJ2-1	TGTGCCAGCAGCACCGGGACTAGGGAGCAGTTCTTC	CASSTGTREQFF
many	TRBV2	NA	TRBJ1-5	TGTGCCAGCAGTGAAGCCGGTAGTCAGCCCCAGCATTTT	CASSEAGSQPQHF
many	TRBV6-1	TRBD1	TRBJ1-1	TGTGCCAGCAGCCGGGACAGGGGCGAGGGCACTGAAGCTTTCTTT	CASSRDRGEGTEAFF
many	TRBV7-8	TRBD2	TRBJ2-7	TGTGCCAGCAGCTTTCTAGCGGGAGGGCCCTACGAGCAGTACTTC	CASSFLAGGPYEQYF
few	TRBV7-2	TRBD2	TRBJ2-7	TGTGCCAGCAGCCGGGCGGGGGGCGAGCAGTACTTC	CASSRAGGEQYF
many	TRBV2	TRBD1	TRBJ2-7	TGTGCCAGCAGCGGTCGGGACAGGGTGGCCGAGCAGTACTTC	CASSGRDRVAEQYF
many	TRBV2	NA	TRBJ2-2	TGTGCCAGCATCCGGACAGTCCCGGCAACCGGGGAGCTGTTTTTT	CASIRTVPATGELFF
few	TRBV5-1	NA	TRBJ2-6	TGCGCCAGCAGGGAGCCTGGGGCCAACGTCCTGACTTTC	CASREPGANVLTF
many	TRBV12-3/TRBV12-4	NA	TRBJ1-2	TGTGCCAGCAGTTTGATTCGGGCAAGGTATGGCTACACCTTC	CASSLIRARYGYTF
many	TRBV28	NA	TRBJ1-4	TGTGCCAGCAGTTTCAGGAACTCTGAAAAACTGTTTTTT	CASSFRNSEKLFF
NA	TRBV18	NA	TRBJ1-1	TGTGCCAGCTCACCCCGCCAAGGGGCGTCTGAAGCTTTCTTT	CASSPRQGASEAFF
many	TRBV5-1	NA	TRBJ1-2	TGCGCCAGCAGCTTGGACCCGGGAGGGTCTGGCTACACCTTC	CASSLDPGGSGYTF
many	TRBV30	TRBD2	TRBJ2-3	TGTGCCTGGAGTCTCGGGGGGGGGGCAGATACGCAGTATTTT	CAWSLGGGADTQYF
many	TRBV3-1	NA	TRBJ1-3	TGTGCCAGCAGCCAGTCCCAGACAGGAACCACCATATATTTT	CASSQSQTGTTIYF
NA	TRBV4-2	NA	TRBJ1-5	TGTGCCAGCAGCCAAGATTTTGCCGACGGTCAGCCCCAGCATTTT	CASSQDFADGQPQHF
many	TRBV12-3/TRBV12-4	TRBD2	TRBJ2-3	TGTGCCAGCCAACTAGCGGGATTCACAGATACGCAGTATTTT	CASQLAGFTDTQYF